Listed here are 5 T cell receptor beta chains from one sample, sequenced in a study of T cell responses to AZD1222 COVID-19 vaccine. The repertoire was sequenced with immunoSEQ multiplex PCR; TCRdb's copy has only in-frame clones and lacks some. The sample shows roughly 180,000 clones, around 90% of them seen only once. The sequencing here drew on peripheral blood, taken on day 0 of AZD1222 vaccination. These receptors originate from an adult in good health.

This clone came up a few times. The rearrangement links TRBV10-1 to TRBJ2-7; 7 bases line up with TRBD1. The CDR3 extends over 15 amino acids. Germline CDR1 reads WNHNN; CDR2 reads SYGVQD (reference sequence). Losses at the gene ends were 2 bases for V and 2 bases for J; bases not matched to a gene: 6. CDR3 amino acids: CASSENPGQAYEQYF. CDR3 bases: TGCGCCAGCAGTGAGAATCCTGGACAGGCCTACGAGCAGTACTTC.

This chain uses TRBV28 with TRBJ1-2; 7 bases are shared with TRBD1. The CDR3 contains 14 residues. Germline CDR1 reads MDHEN; CDR2 reads SYDVKM. The V gene end was trimmed by 7 bases and the J gene end by 4 bases; junction bases not matched to a gene: 9. This CDR3 is CASTLTGRSYGYTF. The CDR3 DNA follows: TGTGCCAGCACCCTGACAGGGAGGAGCTATGGCTACACCTTC.

The CDR3 loop is CASSSAGGVDHQPQHF. CDR3 nucleotide sequence: TGTGCCAGCAGTTCCGCGGGGGGAGTTGATCATCAGCCCCAGCATTTT. J is TRBJ1-5 and V is TRBV6-5; tentatively, D is TRBD1 (5 bases). The ends were cut back, 4 bases at V and 5 bases at J, with 18 bases in the middle. The CDR3 is 16 residues long. Germline values: CDR1 MNHEY, CDR2 SVGAGI.

In DNA, the CDR3 is TGTGCCAGCAGCTCCAGCGGGAGGACCTACAATGAGCAGTTCTTC. This codes for CASSSSGRTYNEQFF. The rearrangement joins TRBV7-2 to TRBJ2-1; 9 nucleotides match TRBD2. From germline, CDR1 is SGHTA and CDR2 FQGNSA. The CDR3 spans 15 residues. J lost 2 bases, V lost 4 bases, and 3 bases had no gene match. The full variable domain, completed using reference TRBV7-2 and TRBJ2-1, is GAGVSQSPSNKVTEKGKDVELRCDPISGHTALYWYRQSLGQGLEFLIYFQGNSAPDKSGLPSDRFSAERTGGSVSTLTIQRTQQEDSAVYLCASSSSGRTYNEQFFGPGTRLTVL.

The CDR3 spells CASLVWTGMYSPLHF. The CDR3, as DNA: TGTGCCAGCTTGGTGTGGACAGGGATGTATTCACCCCTCCACTTT. This rearrangement joins TRBV2 to TRBJ1-6; 8 positions agree with TRBD1. The CDR3 sequence is 15 residues long. V lost 8 bases and J lost 8; bases outside the gene matches: 11. Germline V gene data show CDR1 as SNHLY and CDR2 as FYNNEI.